The rows below give T cell receptor beta chains drawn from one sample of a study of liver allograft versus peripheral blood T cells. TCRdb reanalysed the reads using MiXCR and keeps one entry per CDR3 protein. Among about 8,400 distinct CDR3 sequences listed, 17% were seen once. These receptors were obtained from a human patient who had a liver transplant. Some T cells may be graft donor cells. The conserved cysteine and the conserved F or W are not part of the CDR3 here. The order of the fields is V gene, D gene, clone size, CDR3 length, CDR3 protein. A D gene is named only where the DNA matches it firmly. Clone sizes are given selectively: once, few, many, or a class where the clone is expanded.

v_call: TRBV7-3
d_call: TRBD2
clone_size: few
cdr3_length: 14
cdr3_aa: ASSAGLAGNTDTQY

v_call: TRBV27
d_call: TRBD2
clone_size: medium-sized
cdr3_length: 14
cdr3_aa: ASSLRRERSYNEQF

v_call: TRBV7-3
d_call: TRBD1
clone_size: few
cdr3_length: 11
cdr3_aa: ASSFGTGSEQY

v_call: TRBV6-1
d_call: NA
clone_size: many
cdr3_length: 12
cdr3_aa: ARCPEWGRDEAF

v_call: TRBV25-1
d_call: TRBD2
clone_size: NA
cdr3_length: 14
cdr3_aa: ASTGLAGAGANVLT

v_call: TRBV19
d_call: NA
clone_size: many
cdr3_length: 14
cdr3_aa: ASSITDRFLNTEAF

v_call: TRBV28
d_call: TRBD2
clone_size: medium-sized
cdr3_length: 13
cdr3_aa: ASERIAGLNNEQF

v_call: TRBV5-1
d_call: TRBD2
clone_size: NA
cdr3_length: 14
cdr3_aa: ASSLLTSGSTDTQY

v_call: TRBV28
d_call: NA
clone_size: many
cdr3_length: 10
cdr3_aa: ASSFGGPEAF

v_call: TRBV20-1
d_call: NA
clone_size: NA
cdr3_length: 11
cdr3_aa: SASTGVNSPLH

v_call: TRBV7-3
d_call: TRBD2
clone_size: many
cdr3_length: 14
cdr3_aa: ASSLRTSGRTGELF

v_call: TRBV19
d_call: NA
clone_size: medium-sized
cdr3_length: 13
cdr3_aa: ASSIVAVGTDTQY

v_call: TRBV5-3
d_call: TRBD2
clone_size: few
cdr3_length: 19
cdr3_aa: ARSLAPTGLAGGRGGNEQF

v_call: TRBV18
d_call: NA
clone_size: medium-sized
cdr3_length: 14
cdr3_aa: ASSPNIEGDSYGYT

v_call: TRBV28
d_call: NA
clone_size: many
cdr3_length: 13
cdr3_aa: ASSLTFGRADTQY

v_call: TRBV18
d_call: NA
clone_size: medium-sized
cdr3_length: 13
cdr3_aa: ASSPPFGGNEKLF

v_call: TRBV12-3/TRBV12-4
d_call: NA
clone_size: few
cdr3_length: 13
cdr3_aa: ASSLGLGGVSPLH

v_call: TRBV5-4
d_call: TRBD2
clone_size: NA
cdr3_length: 12
cdr3_aa: ASSLAGGHNEQF

v_call: TRBV30
d_call: NA
clone_size: NA
cdr3_length: 9
cdr3_aa: AWSTWETQY

v_call: TRBV5-1
d_call: NA
clone_size: few
cdr3_length: 13
cdr3_aa: ASSLEVAVTGELF

v_call: TRBV5-4
d_call: NA
clone_size: many
cdr3_length: 11
cdr3_aa: ASSLDPYNEQF

v_call: TRBV20-1
d_call: NA
clone_size: NA
cdr3_length: 7
cdr3_aa: SASSEQY

v_call: TRBV11-3
d_call: NA
clone_size: few
cdr3_length: 11
cdr3_aa: ASSLGSDYEQY

v_call: TRBV25-1
d_call: NA
clone_size: NA
cdr3_length: 11
cdr3_aa: ASSEPIRETQY

v_call: TRBV19
d_call: TRBD2
clone_size: medium-sized
cdr3_length: 15
cdr3_aa: ASSYPSGETSTGELF

v_call: TRBV11-2
d_call: TRBD2
clone_size: NA
cdr3_length: 16
cdr3_aa: ASSLEKRTSGFEDTQY

v_call: TRBV28
d_call: TRBD2
clone_size: medium-sized
cdr3_length: 12
cdr3_aa: ASIERPSGYEQY

v_call: TRBV19
d_call: TRBD1
clone_size: medium-sized
cdr3_length: 18
cdr3_aa: ASSRYSFSGTGGTYYGYT

v_call: TRBV28
d_call: NA
clone_size: NA
cdr3_length: 12
cdr3_aa: ASTRAGDTYEQY

v_call: TRBV7-2
d_call: NA
clone_size: medium-sized
cdr3_length: 12
cdr3_aa: ASSLDGIDEKLF

v_call: TRBV19
d_call: NA
clone_size: medium-sized
cdr3_length: 12
cdr3_aa: ASSIRGGGDELF

v_call: TRBV20-1
d_call: TRBD1
clone_size: few
cdr3_length: 11
cdr3_aa: SVPDRQNTEAF

v_call: TRBV7-9
d_call: TRBD1
clone_size: NA
cdr3_length: 13
cdr3_aa: ASSSRDRGRTEAF